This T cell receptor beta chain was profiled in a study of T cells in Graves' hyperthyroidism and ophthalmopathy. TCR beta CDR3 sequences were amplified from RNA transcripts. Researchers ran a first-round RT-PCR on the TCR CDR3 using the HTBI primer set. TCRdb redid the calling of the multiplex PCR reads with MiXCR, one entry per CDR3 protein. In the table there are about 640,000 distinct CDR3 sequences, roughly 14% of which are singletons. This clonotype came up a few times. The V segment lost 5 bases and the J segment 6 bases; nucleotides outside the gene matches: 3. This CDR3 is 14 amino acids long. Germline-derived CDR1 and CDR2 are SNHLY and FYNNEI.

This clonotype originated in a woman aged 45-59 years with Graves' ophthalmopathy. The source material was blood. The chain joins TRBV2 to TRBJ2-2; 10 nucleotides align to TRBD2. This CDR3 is CASSTSGVAGELFF. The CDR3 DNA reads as TGTGCCAGCAGTACTAGCGGGGTCGCCGGGGAGCTGTTTTTT.